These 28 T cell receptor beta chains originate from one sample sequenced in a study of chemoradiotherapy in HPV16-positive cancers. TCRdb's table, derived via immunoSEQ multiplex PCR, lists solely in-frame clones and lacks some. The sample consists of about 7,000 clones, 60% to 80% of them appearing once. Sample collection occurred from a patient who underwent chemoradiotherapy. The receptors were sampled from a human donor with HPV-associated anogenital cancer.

The CDR3 DNA is TGTGCCAGCAGCTTCCCCGTTCTGGGGGGCACTGAAGCTTTCTTT. It specifies CASSFPVLGGTEAFF. The chain carries TRBV13 and TRBJ1-1, with D perhaps TRBD1 (5 bases). Germline loops: CDR1 PRHDT, CDR2 FYEKMQ (reference sequence). Deletions cut 3 bases from V and 4 bases from J, with 15 bases between. The CDR3 length is 15 residues.

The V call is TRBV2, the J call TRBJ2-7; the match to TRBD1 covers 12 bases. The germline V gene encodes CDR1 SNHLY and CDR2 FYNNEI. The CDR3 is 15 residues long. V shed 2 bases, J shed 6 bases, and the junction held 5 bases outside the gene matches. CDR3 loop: CASSERDRGPGEQYF. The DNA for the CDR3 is TGTGCCAGCAGTGAAAGGGACAGGGGGCCGGGCGAGCAGTACTTC.

The CDR3 sequence is CASSTGRDPEAFF. The CDR3 DNA is TGTGCCAGTAGTACGGGGAGGGACCCCGAAGCTTTCTTT. The chain is built from TRBV19 and TRBJ1-1; D possibly corresponds to TRBD1 (5 bases). The V end lost 4 bases, the J end lost 8 bases, and 14 bases lay between the germline ends. The germline CDR1 and CDR2 sequences are LNHDA and SQIVND (reference sequence). The CDR3 runs 13 residues.

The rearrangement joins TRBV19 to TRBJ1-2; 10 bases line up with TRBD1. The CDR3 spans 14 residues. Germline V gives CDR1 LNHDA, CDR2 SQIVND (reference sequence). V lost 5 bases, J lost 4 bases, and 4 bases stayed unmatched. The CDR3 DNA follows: TGTGCCAGTAGTGGGAGACAGGGGGCCTATGGCTACACCTTC. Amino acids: CASSGRQGAYGYTF.

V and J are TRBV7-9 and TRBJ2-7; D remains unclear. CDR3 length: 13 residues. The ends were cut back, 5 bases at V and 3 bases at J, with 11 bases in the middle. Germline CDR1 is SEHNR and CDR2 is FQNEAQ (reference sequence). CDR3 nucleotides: TGTGCCAGCAGCCCACGCCCGGACTACGAGCAGTACTTC. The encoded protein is CASSPRPDYEQYF.

Here the CDR3 DNA reads TGCAGCGTCGGAGCCCTATTATCAGGGGAATACGAGCAGTACTTC. Translated, it gives CSVGALLSGEYEQYF. V gene TRBV29-1 combines with J gene TRBJ2-7, with D maybe TRBD1 (6 bases). The germline V gene encodes CDR1 SQVTM and CDR2 ANQGSEA. The ends were cut back, 6 bases at V and 4 bases at J, with 22 bases in the middle. The CDR3 extends over 15 amino acids.

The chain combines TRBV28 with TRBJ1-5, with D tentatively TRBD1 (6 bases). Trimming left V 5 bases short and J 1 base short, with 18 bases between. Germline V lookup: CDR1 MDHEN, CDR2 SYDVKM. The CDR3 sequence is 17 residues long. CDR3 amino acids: CASSPLGGTSSNQPQHF. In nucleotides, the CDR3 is TGTGCCAGCAGTCCCCTGGGAGGGACATCGAGCAATCAGCCCCAGCATTTT. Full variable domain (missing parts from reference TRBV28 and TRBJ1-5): DVKVTQSSRYLVKRTGEKVFLECVQDMDHENMFWYRQDPGLGLRLIYFSYDVKMKEKGDIPEGYSVSREKKERFSLILESASTNQTSMYLCASSPLGGTSSNQPQHFGDGTRLSIL.

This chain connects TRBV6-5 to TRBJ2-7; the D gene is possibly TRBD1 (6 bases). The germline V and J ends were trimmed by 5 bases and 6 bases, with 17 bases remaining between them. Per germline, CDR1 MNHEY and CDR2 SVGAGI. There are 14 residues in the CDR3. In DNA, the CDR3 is TGTGCCAGCAGTCCTCCGACAGGCTTCGGCGAGCAGTACTTC. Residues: CASSPPTGFGEQYF.

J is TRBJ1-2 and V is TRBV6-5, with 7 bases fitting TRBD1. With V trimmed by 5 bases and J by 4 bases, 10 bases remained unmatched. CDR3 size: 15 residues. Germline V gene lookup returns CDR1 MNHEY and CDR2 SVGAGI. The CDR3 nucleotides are TGTGCCAGCAGTCCCGGGACAGCTCACCTCTATGGCTACACCTTC. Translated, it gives CASSPGTAHLYGYTF.

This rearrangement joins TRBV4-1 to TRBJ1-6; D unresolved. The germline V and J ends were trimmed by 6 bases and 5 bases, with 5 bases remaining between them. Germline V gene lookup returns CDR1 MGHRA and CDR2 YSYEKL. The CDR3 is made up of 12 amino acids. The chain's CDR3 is CASSLNNSPLHF. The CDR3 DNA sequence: TGCGCCAGCAGTCTTAATAATTCACCCCTCCACTTT.

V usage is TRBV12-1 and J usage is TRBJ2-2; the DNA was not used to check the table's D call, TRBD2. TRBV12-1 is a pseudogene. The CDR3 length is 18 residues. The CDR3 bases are TGTGCCAGCAGCTTAGGGACTAGCGGGAGGGAGGACACCGGGGAGCTGTTTTTT. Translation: CASSLGTSGREDTGELFF.

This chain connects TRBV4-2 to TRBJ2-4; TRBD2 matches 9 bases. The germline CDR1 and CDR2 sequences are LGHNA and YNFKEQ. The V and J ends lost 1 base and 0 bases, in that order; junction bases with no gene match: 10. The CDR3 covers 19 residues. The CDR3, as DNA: TGTGCCAGCAGCCAAGGGGAGGCTAGCGGGGCCCTAGCCAAAAACATTCAGTACTTC. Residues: CASSQGEASGALAKNIQYF.

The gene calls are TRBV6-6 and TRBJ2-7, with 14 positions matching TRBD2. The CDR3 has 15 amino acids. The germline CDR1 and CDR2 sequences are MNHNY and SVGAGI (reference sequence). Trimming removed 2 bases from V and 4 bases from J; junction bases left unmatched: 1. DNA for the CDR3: TGTGCCAGCAGTTACGGGACTAGCGGGAGTTACGAGCAGTACTTC. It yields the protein CASSYGTSGSYEQYF.

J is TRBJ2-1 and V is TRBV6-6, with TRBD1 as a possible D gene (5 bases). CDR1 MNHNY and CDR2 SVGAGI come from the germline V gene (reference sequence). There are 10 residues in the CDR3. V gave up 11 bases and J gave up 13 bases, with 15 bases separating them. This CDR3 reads CAAGLARQFF. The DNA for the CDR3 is TGTGCCGCAGGGCTTGCGCGACAGTTCTTC.

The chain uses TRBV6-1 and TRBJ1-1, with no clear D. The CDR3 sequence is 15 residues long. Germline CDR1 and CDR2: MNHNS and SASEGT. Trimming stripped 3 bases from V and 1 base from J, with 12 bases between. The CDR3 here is CASSDLLVRNTEAFF. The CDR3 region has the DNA TGTGCCAGCAGTGATCTTCTCGTTCGGAACACTGAAGCTTTCTTT.

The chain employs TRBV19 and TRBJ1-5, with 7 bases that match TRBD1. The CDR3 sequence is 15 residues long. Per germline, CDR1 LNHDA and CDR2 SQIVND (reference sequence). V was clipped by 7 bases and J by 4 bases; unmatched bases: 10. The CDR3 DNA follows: TGTGCCAGTAATTCCCCGAACAGGGGAAATCAGCCCCAGCATTTT. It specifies CASNSPNRGNQPQHF.

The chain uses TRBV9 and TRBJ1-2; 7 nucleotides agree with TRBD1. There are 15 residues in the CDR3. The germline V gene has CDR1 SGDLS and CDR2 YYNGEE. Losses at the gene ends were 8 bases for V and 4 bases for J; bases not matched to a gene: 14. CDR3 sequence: CARKQAGTETYGYTF. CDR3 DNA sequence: TGTGCCAGGAAACAAGCCGGGACAGAAACCTATGGCTACACCTTC.

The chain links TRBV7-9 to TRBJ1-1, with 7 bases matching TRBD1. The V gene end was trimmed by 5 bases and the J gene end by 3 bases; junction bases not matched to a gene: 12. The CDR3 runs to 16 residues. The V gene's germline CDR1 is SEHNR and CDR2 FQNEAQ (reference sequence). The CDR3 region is CASSLMTGNGHTEAFF. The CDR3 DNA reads TGTGCCAGCAGCCTAATGACAGGGAATGGGCACACTGAAGCTTTCTTT. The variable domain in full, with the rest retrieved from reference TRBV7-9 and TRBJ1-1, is DTGVSQNPRHKITKRGQNVTFRCDPISEHNRLYWYRQTLGQGPEFLTYFQNEAQLEKSRLLSDRFSAERPKGSFSTLEIQRTEQGDSAMYLCASSLMTGNGHTEAFFGQGTRLTVV.

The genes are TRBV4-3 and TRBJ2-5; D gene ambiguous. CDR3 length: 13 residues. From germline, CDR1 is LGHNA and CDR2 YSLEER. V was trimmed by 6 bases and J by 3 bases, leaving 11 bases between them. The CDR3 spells CASSSSREETQYF. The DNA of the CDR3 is TGCGCCAGCAGTTCTTCTAGGGAAGAGACCCAGTACTTC.

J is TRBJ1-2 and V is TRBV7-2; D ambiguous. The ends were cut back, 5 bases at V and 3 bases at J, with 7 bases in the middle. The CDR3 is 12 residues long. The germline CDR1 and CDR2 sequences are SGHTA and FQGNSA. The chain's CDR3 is CASSQDDYGYTF. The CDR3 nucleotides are TGTGCCAGCAGCCAGGACGACTATGGCTACACCTTC.

CDR3 coding DNA: TGCGCCAGCAGCCAATCCCAAGCCAGGGAACCCCTCCACTTT. Its translation: CASSQSQAREPLHF. V and J are TRBV4-3 and TRBJ1-6; possible D gene TRBD1, 5 bases. The V end was cut by 2 bases, the J end by 12 bases, with 14 bases between. The CDR3 sequence is 14 residues long. The germline V gene has CDR1 LGHNA and CDR2 YSLEER.

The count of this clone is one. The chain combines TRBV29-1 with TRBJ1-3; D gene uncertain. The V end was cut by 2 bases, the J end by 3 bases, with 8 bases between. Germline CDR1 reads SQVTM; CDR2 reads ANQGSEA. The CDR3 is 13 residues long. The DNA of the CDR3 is TGCAGCGTTGAAATCGGGGTTGGAAACACCATATATTTT. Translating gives CSVEIGVGNTIYF.

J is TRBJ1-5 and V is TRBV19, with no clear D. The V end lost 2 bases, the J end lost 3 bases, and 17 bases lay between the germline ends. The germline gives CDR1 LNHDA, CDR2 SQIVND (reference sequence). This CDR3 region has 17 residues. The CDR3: CASSIRLKAGDNQPQHF. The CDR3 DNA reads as TGTGCCAGTAGTATAAGACTTAAGGCCGGAGACAATCAGCCCCAGCATTTT.

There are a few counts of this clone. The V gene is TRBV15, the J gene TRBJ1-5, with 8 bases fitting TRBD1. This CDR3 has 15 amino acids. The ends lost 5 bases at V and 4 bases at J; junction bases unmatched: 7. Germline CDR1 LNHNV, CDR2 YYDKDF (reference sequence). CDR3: CATSLRTGRNQPQHF. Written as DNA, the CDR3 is TGTGCCACCAGCCTACGGACAGGGCGAAATCAGCCCCAGCATTTT.

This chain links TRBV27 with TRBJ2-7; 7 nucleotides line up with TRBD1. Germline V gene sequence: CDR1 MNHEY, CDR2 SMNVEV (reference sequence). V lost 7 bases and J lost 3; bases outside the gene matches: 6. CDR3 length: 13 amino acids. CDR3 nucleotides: TGTGCCAGCACCCAAGCAGGGGGCTACGAGCAGTACTTC. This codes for CASTQAGGYEQYF.

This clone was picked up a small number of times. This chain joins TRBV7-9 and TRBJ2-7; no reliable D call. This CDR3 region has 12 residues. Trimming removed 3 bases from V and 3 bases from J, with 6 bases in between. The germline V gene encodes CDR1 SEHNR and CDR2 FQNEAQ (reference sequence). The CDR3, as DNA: TGTGCCAGCAGCTTTGCTAGCTACGAGCAGTACTTC. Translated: CASSFASYEQYF.

The CDR3 sequence is CASSLHSREQFF. DNA of the CDR3: TGTGCCAGCAGCTTACATTCCAGGGAGCAGTTCTTC. The gene calls are TRBV11-3 and TRBJ2-1; no clear D gene. Trimming took off 2 bases at V and 10 bases at J, with 9 bases between the two ends. Germline assignment: CDR1 SGHNT and CDR2 YENEEA. The CDR3 extends over 12 amino acids.

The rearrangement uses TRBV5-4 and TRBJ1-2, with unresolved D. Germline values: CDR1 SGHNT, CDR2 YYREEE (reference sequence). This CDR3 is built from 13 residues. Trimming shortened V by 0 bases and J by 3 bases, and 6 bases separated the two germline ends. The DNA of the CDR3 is TGTGCCAGCAGCTTGGCAGGAGACTATGGCTACACCTTC. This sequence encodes CASSLAGDYGYTF.